This entry describes one T cell receptor (beta chain). What it recognizes is unknown. The data were obtained in a study of shared clonotypes between healthy human individuals. Study outcomes and limitations: Naive subsets tended to show greater estimated richness than memory subsets. Incompleteness in sorted-subset sequencing, despite large depth, was shown by rarefaction.

Assay used: immunoSEQ multiplex PCR; TCRdb lists only in-frame clones, some missing. There are millions of clones in the sample; about 92% occur only once, and 0.35% to 0.5% lies in the top ten. The length of the CDR3 is 13 residues. After removal of 4 bases from V and 4 bases from J, the junction contained 4 bases not matched to a gene. Germline lookup yields CDR1 SGHNT and CDR2 YYREEE (reference sequence). The gene calls are TRBV5-4 and TRBJ2-7, with TRBD1 matching over 8 bases. The receptor was isolated from a man younger than 35 in good health. Some clones in this sample may be carry-over from other donors' samples. Sequencing was carried out using naive CD4+ T cells from PBMCs. Documented subset: CD45RA+ positively selected. Here the CDR3 reads CASSQGATYEQYF. In nucleotides, the CDR3 is TGTGCCAGCAGCCAGGGGGCGACTTACGAGCAGTACTTC. The full variable domain, rest sourced from reference TRBV5-4 and TRBJ2-7, is ETGVTQSPTHLIKTRGQQVTLRCSSQSGHNTVSWYQQALGQGPQFIFQYYREEENGRGNFPPRFSGLQFPNYSSELNVNALELDDSALYLCASSQGATYEQYFGPGTRLTVT.